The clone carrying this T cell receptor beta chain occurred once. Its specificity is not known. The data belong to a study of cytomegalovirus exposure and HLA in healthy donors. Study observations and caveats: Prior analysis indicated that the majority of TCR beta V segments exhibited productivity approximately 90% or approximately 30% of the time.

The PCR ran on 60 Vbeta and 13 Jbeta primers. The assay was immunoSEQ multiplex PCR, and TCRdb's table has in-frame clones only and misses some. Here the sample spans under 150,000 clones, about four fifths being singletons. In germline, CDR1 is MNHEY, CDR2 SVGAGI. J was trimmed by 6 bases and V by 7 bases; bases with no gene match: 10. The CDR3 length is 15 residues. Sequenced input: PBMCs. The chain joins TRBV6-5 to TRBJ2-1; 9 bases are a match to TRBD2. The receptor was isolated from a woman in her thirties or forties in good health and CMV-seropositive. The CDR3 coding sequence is TGTGCCAGCACCTGGAGTAGCGGGAGCATCAATGAGCAGTTCTTC. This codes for CASTWSSGSINEQFF.